This T cell receptor (beta chain) was sequenced for a study of T cell responses to AZD1222 COVID-19 vaccine. Trimming took off 7 bases at V and 5 bases at J, with 21 bases between the two ends. The CDR3 length is 16 residues. Germline CDR1 reads LNHDA; CDR2 reads SQIVND (reference sequence). On this clone itself: The antigen is not known.

Only in-frame clones appear in the TCRdb table, and some are missing; sequencing was by immunoSEQ multiplex PCR. The sample has 120,000 to 150,000 clones; more than 70% are singletons. Findings and caveats of the study: At baseline, just six AZD1222 recipients tested seropositive.

Second-dose intervals of approximately 4 or approximately 12 weeks were pooled. The rearrangement links TRBV19 to TRBJ1-5, with D perhaps matching TRBD1 (6 bases). The sequence was obtained from an adult who received the AZD1222 COVID-19 vaccine. Sequenced here: peripheral blood, sampled 28 days after the second AZD1222 dose. The CDR3 here is CASTLGGGGSHQPQHF. The CDR3 DNA reads as TGTGCCAGTACCCTCGGAGGGGGGGGAAGTCATCAGCCCCAGCATTTT.